The 26 T cell receptor beta chains below all came from one sample that was sequenced in a study of OX40 agonist ivuxolimab in advanced cancers. Data came from immunoSEQ multiplex PCR; TCRdb stores just in-frame clones and leaves some out. In the table there are roughly 13,000 clones, approximately 95% of which are singletons. The sequencing here drew on CD4+ or CD8+ T cells sorted from blood, taken in a trial of the OX40 agonist ivuxolimab. These TCRs come from an adult with an advanced solid tumor such as melanoma, head and neck, liver or kidney cancer.

J is TRBJ1-2 and V is TRBV4-1; 7 nucleotides agree with TRBD1. This CDR3 has 15 residues. The V segment lost 1 base and the J segment 4 bases; nucleotides outside the gene matches: 6. Germline values: CDR1 MGHRA, CDR2 YSYEKL. The CDR3 loop is CASSQVGGTAYGYTF. DNA of the CDR3: TGCGCCAGCAGCCAAGTAGGGGGGACAGCCTATGGCTACACCTTC.

CDR3: CASSALLYGYTF. In DNA, the CDR3 is TGTGCCAGCAGCGCCCTCCTCTATGGCTACACCTTC. V gene TRBV9 combines with J gene TRBJ1-2; no clear D gene. This CDR3 has 12 residues. V lost 3 bases, J lost 4 bases, and 7 bases lay in between. Germline CDR1 reads SGDLS; CDR2 reads YYNGEE.

This clone came up once. The chain is built from TRBV7-3 and TRBJ1-1; unclear D gene. Germline values: CDR1 SGHTA, CDR2 FQGTGA. Trimming removed 6 bases at V and 0 bases at J, with 8 bases between. The CDR3 totals 13 residues. CDR3 nucleotide sequence: TGTGCCAGCAGTCTGCTGATGAACACTGAAGCTTTCTTT. Translating it yields CASSLLMNTEAFF.

The chain joins TRBV15 to TRBJ2-7; 10 nucleotides agree with TRBD1. This CDR3 has 15 residues. Germline assignment: CDR1 LNHNV and CDR2 YYDKDF (reference sequence). V dropped 3 bases and J dropped 2; count of bases not matched to a gene: 4. Here the CDR3 DNA reads TGTGCCACCAGCAGCGACAGGGGGCCCGCCTACGAGCAGTACTTC. It encodes CATSSDRGPAYEQYF.

This chain links TRBV7-9 with TRBJ2-7; possible D gene TRBD2, 6 bases. The CDR3 runs to 15 residues. The germline CDR1 and CDR2 sequences are SEHNR and FQNEAQ (reference sequence). Deletions cut 1 base from V and 1 base from J, with 11 bases between. CDR3: CASSLDGGASYEQYF. The CDR3 bases are TGTGCCAGCAGCTTAGATGGCGGGGCTTCCTACGAGCAGTACTTC.

The chain uses TRBV25-1 and TRBJ1-1; D is unresolved. V gave up 2 bases and J gave up 1 base, with 5 bases separating them. Germline values: CDR1 MGHDK, CDR2 SYGVNS. The CDR3 is 13 residues long. CDR3 bases: TGTGCCAGCAGTGAAGGTACGAACACTGAAGCTTTCTTT. Encoded protein: CASSEGTNTEAFF.

This rearrangement joins TRBV28 to TRBJ2-7; TRBD1 agrees at 7 bases. The CDR3 has 14 residues. CDR1 and CDR2 (germline): MDHEN, SYDVKM. Trimming at V came to 3 bases and at J to 5 bases, leaving 7 bases not matched to a gene. In nucleotides, the CDR3 is TGTGCCAGCAGTTTGACCGGGACAGCCCACGAGCAGTACTTC. Translated: CASSLTGTAHEQYF.

V gene TRBV4-2 combines with J gene TRBJ1-5; 8 bases align to TRBD1. Per germline, CDR1 LGHNA and CDR2 YNFKEQ. The CDR3 has 20 amino acids. V was pared by 0 bases and J by 0 bases, with 13 bases of the junction left unmatched. The CDR3 DNA sequence: TGTGCCAGCAGCCAAGATGGATGGACAGGGAATTTCTATAGCAATCAGCCCCAGCATTTT. As protein: CASSQDGWTGNFYSNQPQHF.

The chain couples TRBV4-2 to TRBJ2-1; 13 bases line up with TRBD2. V was clipped by 1 base and J by 4 bases; unmatched bases: 1. Germline CDR1 LGHNA, CDR2 YNFKEQ. The CDR3 totals 16 residues. The CDR3 is CASSQATSGGYNEQFF. The DNA for the CDR3 is TGTGCCAGCAGCCAAGCGACTAGCGGGGGGTACAATGAGCAGTTCTTC.

The J gene is TRBJ1-6, the V gene TRBV2, with 9 bases that match TRBD1. The germline gives CDR1 SNHLY, CDR2 FYNNEI. Losses at the gene ends were 6 bases for V and 9 bases for J; bases not matched to a gene: 9. This CDR3 is built from 15 residues. The CDR3 bases are TGTGCCAGCAGAGGAGACAGGGGGTTTAGTTCACCCCTCCACTTT. Protein sequence: CASRGDRGFSSPLHF.

V gene TRBV11-2 combines with J gene TRBJ2-1, with TRBD2 matching 7 bases. Germline V gene lookup returns CDR1 SGHAT and CDR2 FQNNGV. Trimming cost V 4 bases and J 4 bases; bases outside gene matches: 10. The CDR3 length is 16 residues. This CDR3 reads CASSSPVERGYNEQFF. The CDR3 nucleotides read TGTGCCAGCAGCTCGCCGGTCGAGCGGGGATACAATGAGCAGTTCTTC. Full variable domain (remainder filled in from reference TRBV11-2 and TRBJ2-1): EAGVAQSPRYKIIEKRQSVAFWCNPISGHATLYWYQQILGQGPKLLIQFQNNGVVDDSQLPKDRFSAERLKGVDSTLKIQPAKLEDSAVYLCASSSPVERGYNEQFFGPGTRLTVL.

Notes on this clone: At one end, the junction sequence differs from germline, possibly due to a read error. The sample carries other DNA sequences with the same CDR3. The V and J genes are TRBV11-2 and TRBJ2-7, with a weak D call TRBD1 (5 bases). Germline CDR1 and CDR2: SGHAT and FQNNGV. The CDR3 loop spans 13 amino acids. The CDR3 loop is CASSFSTVVEQYF. CDR3 sequence (DNA): TGTGCCAGTAGCTTCTCGACAGTCGTCGAGCAGTACTTC.

V is TRBV7-2 and J is TRBJ2-2; D may be TRBD1 or TRBD2 (5 bases each). Per the germline V gene, CDR1 is SGHTA and CDR2 is FQGNSA. Trimming stripped 5 bases from V and 6 bases from J, with 19 bases between. The CDR3 extends over 16 amino acids. The CDR3 bases are TGTGCCAGCAGCCCTCCCTTCCTGGGGGTCTCCGGGGAGCTGTTTTTT. Protein sequence: CASSPPFLGVSGELFF.

The chain has TRBV6-6 and TRBJ2-1; 8 nucleotides match TRBD2. Germline V lookup: CDR1 MNHNY, CDR2 SVGAGI (reference sequence). The CDR3 contains 15 residues. After removal of 5 bases from V and 8 bases from J, the junction contained 11 bases not matched to a gene. Here the CDR3 reads CASSKISGGGDEQFF. CDR3 bases: TGTGCCAGCAGTAAAATAAGCGGGGGAGGGGATGAGCAGTTCTTC.

The rearrangement links TRBV7-6 to TRBJ1-5, with 7 bases aligning to TRBD1. CDR1 and CDR2 from the germline V gene are SGHVS and FNYEAQ. J lost 6 bases, V lost 0 bases, and 14 bases had no gene match. The CDR3 contains 18 residues. CDR3 residues: CASSLAAHWRQGPQPQHF. As DNA, the CDR3 is TGTGCCAGCAGCTTAGCCGCCCATTGGAGACAGGGCCCTCAGCCCCAGCATTTT. Full variable domain (missing parts from reference TRBV7-6 and TRBJ1-5): GAGVSQSPRYKVTKRGQDVALRCDPISGHVSLYWYRQALGQGPEFLTYFNYEAQQDKSGLPNDRFSAERPEGSISTLTIQRTEQRDSAMYRCASSLAAHWRQGPQPQHFGDGTRLSIL.

The genes are TRBV7-2 and TRBJ1-5; D is undetermined. Trimming removed 0 bases at V and 1 base at J, with 7 bases between. Germline values: CDR1 SGHTA, CDR2 FQGNSA. The CDR3 contains 15 residues. The CDR3 nucleotides are TGTGCCAGCAGCTTAGCTCACGGAAGCAATCAGCCCCAGCATTTT. It translates to CASSLAHGSNQPQHF. Full variable domain (outside the CDR3, taken from reference TRBV7-2 and TRBJ1-5): GAGVSQSPSNKVTEKGKDVELRCDPISGHTALYWYRQSLGQGLEFLIYFQGNSAPDKSGLPSDRFSAERTGGSVSTLTIQRTQQEDSAVYLCASSLAHGSNQPQHFGDGTRLSIL.

This clone was seen a few times. J is TRBJ1-2 and V is TRBV2; 7 positions match TRBD1. J lost 8 bases, V lost 0 bases, and 9 bases had no gene match. Germline CDR1 and CDR2: SNHLY and FYNNEI. The CDR3 loop spans 15 amino acids. The CDR3: CASSEAFQTGEGYTF. In DNA, the CDR3 is TGTGCCAGCAGTGAAGCGTTTCAAACAGGGGAAGGCTACACCTTC.

V usage is TRBV4-3 and J usage is TRBJ2-7, with TRBD2 identical over 10 bases. The CDR3 extends over 15 amino acids. Germline V gene data show CDR1 as LGHNA and CDR2 as YSLEER. Trimming removed 1 base from V and 4 bases from J; junction bases left unmatched: 4. The CDR3 bases are TGCGCCAGCAGCCAAGCGAGCGGGAGGGGTTACGAGCAGTACTTC. As protein: CASSQASGRGYEQYF.

The chain links TRBV28 to TRBJ2-2; no firm D call. The CDR3 covers 17 residues. Deletions cut 5 bases from V and 4 bases from J, with 20 bases between. Germline V gene data show CDR1 as MDHEN and CDR2 as SYDVKM. CDR3 protein: CASSLPPGRLVTGELFF. In DNA, the CDR3 is TGTGCCAGCAGTCTACCTCCAGGCCGCCTAGTCACCGGGGAGCTGTTTTTT.

The V gene is TRBV28, the J gene TRBJ1-1; the D is unclear. V was trimmed by 5 bases and J by 3 bases, leaving 7 bases between them. The length of the CDR3 is 12 residues. Germline V gene lookup returns CDR1 MDHEN and CDR2 SYDVKM. The CDR3 nucleotides read TGTGCCAGCAGTGACACCGACACTGAAGCTTTCTTT. Translation gives CASSDTDTEAFF. The full variable domain, with the rest looked up from reference TRBV28 and TRBJ1-1, is DVKVTQSSRYLVKRTGEKVFLECVQDMDHENMFWYRQDPGLGLRLIYFSYDVKMKEKGDIPEGYSVSREKKERFSLILESASTNQTSMYLCASSDTDTEAFFGQGTRLTVV.

The chain is built from TRBV6-5 and TRBJ2-5; maybe TRBD2 (5 bases). This CDR3 spans 13 amino acids. V was shortened by 6 bases and J by 4 bases, with 12 bases between the two germline ends. Germline-derived CDR1 and CDR2 are MNHEY and SVGAGI. The DNA of the CDR3 is TGTGCCAGCAGCCTAACGGGGTCAGAGACCCAGTACTTC. It is translated as CASSLTGSETQYF.

The chain uses TRBV7-3 and TRBJ2-3; D is unclear. CDR3 size: 15 residues. Germline assignment: CDR1 SGHTA and CDR2 FQGTGA. Trimming pared 0 bases from V and 6 bases from J, leaving 13 bases between. The CDR3 DNA sequence: TGTGCCAGCAGCTTAACGGACCCAGTGCGGGATACGCAGTATTTT. It is translated as CASSLTDPVRDTQYF.

This sequence joins TRBV27 and TRBJ1-6; D not resolved. The CDR3 sequence is 13 residues long. V lost 3 bases, J lost 5 bases, and 5 bases lay in between. Germline lookup yields CDR1 MNHEY and CDR2 SMNVEV (reference sequence). The CDR3 sequence: CASSFQNNSPLHF. CDR3 nucleotide sequence: TGTGCCAGCAGTTTCCAAAATAATTCACCCCTCCACTTT.

This rearrangement joins TRBV27 to TRBJ2-7; 7 bases fit TRBD2. Germline V gene lookup returns CDR1 MNHEY and CDR2 SMNVEV (reference sequence). Germline trimming cut 3 bases from V and 3 bases from J; bases unmatched to any gene: 5. The CDR3 is 14 residues long. In DNA form, the CDR3 reads TGTGCCAGCAGTTTCGCGGGGGTGATCTACGAGCAGTACTTC. Translation gives CASSFAGVIYEQYF.

J is TRBJ2-1 and V is TRBV7-9, with no clear D. V shed 1 base and J shed 7 bases, with 5 bases lying between them. This CDR3 contains 12 residues. CDR1 and CDR2 from the germline V gene are SEHNR and FQNEAQ (reference sequence). The CDR3 bases are TGTGCCAGCAGCTTAGTCGGGAATGAGCAGTTCTTC. Protein sequence: CASSLVGNEQFF.

The chain uses TRBV5-6 and TRBJ1-3, with 8 positions matching TRBD1. Germline V gene data show CDR1 as SGHDT and CDR2 as YYEEEE. This CDR3 is 15 amino acids long. The V gene end was trimmed by 0 bases and the J gene end by 4 bases; junction bases not matched to a gene: 3. CDR3 coding DNA: TGTGCCAGCAGCTTGGGGGGACAGGCGGGAAACACCATATATTTT. Amino acids: CASSLGGQAGNTIYF.